The present T cell receptor (beta chain) was sequenced within a study of T cell repertoires in cytomegalovirus infection. Study-wide points: Ex vivo responses were dominated by HLA-C-restricted CMV-specific TCR beta clonotypes.

Each CDR3 protein gets one entry after TCRdb re-called the reads with MiXCR. Of approximately 340,000 distinct CDR3 sequences in the sample, just under 30% were seen once. The sample holds many counts of this clonotype. What it binds is not known. The starting material was cultured PBMCs, obtained from culture after CMV antigen stimulation. The clonotype originates from a human donor in good health (CMV status not recorded). Some clones in this sample may be carry-over from other donors' samples.

The CDR3 DNA reads as TGCGCCAGCAGCTCCTCGGACAGGGGACAAGCAACTAATGAAAAACTGTTTTTT. Its protein product is CASSSSDRGQATNEKLFF. The V and J genes are TRBV5-1 and TRBJ1-4; 9 bases are shared with TRBD1. Germline V gene data show CDR1 as SGHRS and CDR2 as YFSETQ. Germline trimming cut 3 bases from V and 0 bases from J; bases unmatched to any gene: 9. The CDR3 is 18 amino acids.